A single sample gave rise to the 24 T cell receptor beta chains below, sequenced in a study of PD-L1 blockade in urothelial cancer. The table came from immunoSEQ multiplex PCR; TCRdb's copy has only in-frame clones and leaves some out. The data contain approximately 51,000 clones, approximately 86% of them seen just once; the ten biggest clones take up roughly 16%. The specimen comprised PBMCs, sampled around atezolizumab (anti-PD-L1) treatment. The receptor set was obtained from a man between 60 and 75 years old with urothelial cancer.

This chain uses TRBV6-1 with TRBJ1-5; D is unclear. This CDR3 is built from 14 residues. V lost 0 bases, J lost 4 bases, and 7 bases lay in between. CDR1 and CDR2 from the germline V gene are MNHNS and SASEGT. CDR3 loop: CASSEATVNQPQHF. CDR3 bases: TGTGCCAGCAGTGAAGCAACGGTTAATCAGCCCCAGCATTTT.

The rearrangement joins TRBV29-1 to TRBJ2-7; D is perhaps TRBD1 (6 bases). Germline CDR1 reads SQVTM; CDR2 reads ANQGSEA. The CDR3 extends over 13 amino acids. V was clipped by 5 bases and J by 1 base, with 12 bases between them. CDR3 nucleotide sequence: TGCAGCGTTCAGGGGCGCCTTTCCTACGAGCAGTACTTC. This encodes CSVQGRLSYEQYF.

This chain uses TRBV30 with TRBJ2-4, with 7 bases lining up with TRBD2. Unmatched junction bases numbered 1, after V lost 0 bases and J lost 8 bases. This CDR3 has 12 residues. CDR1 GTSNPN and CDR2 SVGIG come from the germline V gene (reference sequence). Written as DNA, the CDR3 is TGTGCCTGGAGTGTGGGAGGGGACATTCAGTACTTC. Its protein product is CAWSVGGDIQYF. The variable domain in full, with the rest retrieved from reference TRBV30 and TRBJ2-4, is SQTIHQWPATLVQPVGSPLSLECTVEGTSNPNLYWYRQAAGRGLQLLFYSVGIGQISSEVPQNLSASRPQDRQFILSSKKLLLSDSGFYLCAWSVGGDIQYFGAGTRLSVL.

The rearrangement joins TRBV10-3 to TRBJ2-7, with 7 bases that match TRBD1. In germline, CDR1 is ENHRY, CDR2 SYGVKD. The CDR3 covers 15 residues. J was trimmed by 5 bases and V by 6 bases; bases with no gene match: 13. The CDR3 bases are TGTGCCATCAGCACGAGACAGGGTGAAATACACGAGCAGTACTTC. It translates to CAISTRQGEIHEQYF.

The chain recombines TRBV12-5 with TRBJ2-7; D is perhaps TRBD1 (6 bases). CDR3 length equals 14 residues. Germline assignment: CDR1 LGHNT and CDR2 FRNRAP. The germline V and J ends were trimmed by 7 bases and 2 bases, with 15 bases remaining between them. The CDR3 sequence is CASAPDRQAYEQYF. CDR3 coding DNA: TGTGCTAGTGCCCCGGACAGACAAGCCTACGAGCAGTACTTC.

The chain recombines TRBV7-8 with TRBJ2-7; 9 positions agree with TRBD2. After removal of 5 bases from V and 2 bases from J, the junction contained 16 bases not matched to a gene. This CDR3 has 18 residues. Germline V gene data show CDR1 as SGHVS and CDR2 as FQNEAQ. Here the CDR3 DNA reads TGTGCCAGCAGCCTCACGGCCGCTTATGGCGGGGGGGCCTACGAGCAGTACTTC. Translation gives CASSLTAAYGGGAYEQYF.

The chain recombines TRBV4-2 with TRBJ2-5; 12 nucleotides align to TRBD2. CDR1 is LGHNA and CDR2 is YNFKEQ in the germline V gene. The CDR3 contains 19 residues. Trimming took 0 bases from V and 4 from J; bases not matched to a gene: 12. The CDR3 sequence is CASSQDELAGGTGRETQYF. The CDR3 region has the DNA TGTGCCAGCAGCCAAGACGAACTAGCGGGAGGTACGGGAAGAGAGACCCAGTACTTC.

J is TRBJ1-6 and V is TRBV13; D might be TRBD1 (6 bases). CDR1 is PRHDT and CDR2 is FYEKMQ in the germline V gene (reference sequence). This CDR3 spans 16 amino acids. V was pared by 4 bases and J by 8 bases, with 18 bases between. The CDR3 bases are TGTGCCAGCAGCTCCCGTGGGGGGGCCTCCTATTCACCCCTCCACTTT. Translated: CASSSRGGASYSPLHF. The full variable domain, rest sourced from reference TRBV13 and TRBJ1-6, is AAGVIQSPRHLIKEKRETATLKCYPIPRHDTVYWYQQGPGQDPQFLISFYEKMQSDKGSIPDRFSAQQFSDYHSELNMSSLELGDSALYFCASSSRGGASYSPLHFGNGTRLTVT.

J is TRBJ2-3 and V is TRBV27; 7 positions match TRBD2. After removal of 3 bases from V and 9 bases from J, the junction contained 9 bases not matched to a gene. CDR1 MNHEY and CDR2 SMNVEV come from the germline V gene (reference sequence). The length of the CDR3 is 14 residues. Here the CDR3 reads CASSFMTSNKTQYF. In nucleotides, the CDR3 is TGTGCCAGCAGTTTTATGACTAGCAATAAAACGCAGTATTTT.

CDR3 coding DNA: TGCAGTGCTAGTGAGTTGTATTTT. Residues: CSASELYF. J is TRBJ2-3 and V is TRBV20-1; D gene uncertain. Germline CDR1 reads DFQATT; CDR2 reads SNEGSKA (reference sequence). Trimming left V 3 bases short and J 14 bases short, with 6 bases between. CDR3 length: 8 residues.

This sequence joins TRBV19 and TRBJ2-5, with 9 bases aligning to TRBD2. Losses at the gene ends were 4 bases for V and 0 bases for J; bases not matched to a gene: 12. The V gene's germline CDR1 is LNHDA and CDR2 SQIVND (reference sequence). This CDR3 region has 18 residues. CDR3 DNA sequence: TGTGCCAGTAGTAAAAGGTCGAGCGGGGGGTGGTACCAAGAGACCCAGTACTTC. This translates into CASSKRSSGGWYQETQYF. Drawing the rest from reference TRBV19 and TRBJ2-5, the complete variable domain is DGGITQSPKYLFRKEGQNVTLSCEQNLNHDAMYWYRQDPGQGLRLIYYSQIVNDFQKGDIAEGYSVSREKKESFPLTVTSAQKNPTAFYLCASSKRSSGGWYQETQYFGPGTRLLVL.

The chain recombines TRBV28 with TRBJ1-2; possible D gene TRBD1, 6 bases. The V and J ends lost 7 bases and 7 bases respectively, with 13 bases between them. CDR1 is MDHEN and CDR2 is SYDVKM in the germline V gene. The CDR3 consists of 12 residues. The CDR3 loop is CASTWGGLGYTF. As DNA, the CDR3 is TGTGCCAGCACCTGGGGGGGGCTTGGCTACACCTTC.

V is TRBV7-2 and J is TRBJ1-1; D is perhaps TRBD1 (6 bases). Per germline, CDR1 SGHTA and CDR2 FQGNSA. The CDR3 has 13 residues. The V end lost 3 bases, the J end lost 4 bases, and 9 bases lay between the germline ends. The DNA for the CDR3 is TGTGCCAGCAGCTTCTCGGACAGCACTGAAGCTTTCTTT. Translated: CASSFSDSTEAFF.

This chain's CDR3 is CASSSPASSYNSPLHF. In DNA form, the CDR3 reads TGTGCCAGCAGCTCCCCTGCGAGCTCCTATAATTCACCCCTCCACTTT. The chain uses TRBV7-2 and TRBJ1-6; D ambiguous. This CDR3 comprises 16 residues. Per germline, CDR1 SGHTA and CDR2 FQGNSA. Trimming cost V 4 bases and J 0 bases, with 10 bases left between them.

This clone came up once. The rearrangement joins TRBV13 to TRBJ2-1; 10 nucleotides line up with TRBD2. The CDR3 loop spans 18 amino acids. V was clipped by 5 bases and J by 6 bases; unmatched bases: 16. Germline values: CDR1 PRHDT, CDR2 FYEKMQ (reference sequence). CDR3 DNA: TGTGCCAGCAGCGAGGCCCGTACGGCTAGCGGGAGCGGCAATGAGCAGTTCTTC. Protein product: CASSEARTASGSGNEQFF.

The rearrangement uses TRBV28 and TRBJ1-4; no definite D call. V was cut by 6 bases and J by 4 bases, with 15 bases left in between. The germline V gene has CDR1 MDHEN and CDR2 SYDVKM. This CDR3 contains 15 residues. CDR3 sequence: CASRPPGSFNEKLFF. The CDR3 nucleotides read TGTGCCAGCAGACCACCTGGGAGTTTTAATGAAAAACTGTTTTTT.

The chain recombines TRBV30 with TRBJ1-5, with D possibly TRBD1 on 5 matching bases. Trimming took off 2 bases at V and 3 bases at J, with 11 bases between the two ends. The CDR3 is made up of 14 amino acids. From germline, CDR1 is GTSNPN and CDR2 SVGIG (reference sequence). CDR3: CAWSRGRTNQPQHF. The CDR3 DNA follows: TGTGCCTGGAGTCGGGGGAGGACCAATCAGCCCCAGCATTTT.

This clone was found once. The rearrangement uses TRBV28 and TRBJ2-3; D gene unclear. The CDR3 runs to 14 residues. V was shortened by 3 bases and J by 1 base, with 8 bases between the two germline ends. Germline CDR1 reads MDHEN; CDR2 reads SYDVKM. CDR3 sequence: CASSLGGRTDTQYF. The CDR3 DNA reads as TGTGCCAGCAGTTTGGGTGGGCGCACAGATACGCAGTATTTT.

The V and J genes are TRBV6-1 and TRBJ1-1; 7 bases are a match to TRBD1. CDR1 MNHNS and CDR2 SASEGT come from the germline V gene. The CDR3 sequence is 13 residues long. V lost 6 bases and J lost 4; bases outside the gene matches: 5. As DNA, the CDR3 is TGTGCCAGCAGGAACGGACAGGTCACTGAAGCTTTCTTT. Its protein is CASRNGQVTEAFF.

The rearrangement uses TRBV10-3 and TRBJ1-5; D ambiguous. Germline V gene sequence: CDR1 ENHRY, CDR2 SYGVKD. With 6 bases removed from V and 0 bases from J, the gap between germline ends came to 6 bases. This CDR3 contains 13 residues. The CDR3 DNA reads TGTGCCATCAGCCGAGATAGCAATCAGCCCCAGCATTTT. Amino acid sequence: CAISRDSNQPQHF.

The rearrangement joins TRBV29-1 to TRBJ1-1; D unclear. Trimming cost V 6 bases and J 4 bases, with 15 bases left between them. The CDR3 spans 13 residues. From germline, CDR1 is SQVTM and CDR2 ANQGSEA. CDR3 region: CSVLKGGRTEAFF. CDR3 DNA: TGCAGCGTCCTCAAGGGCGGGCGCACTGAAGCTTTCTTT.

This chain joins TRBV19 and TRBJ1-1, with TRBD1 matching 12 bases. The germline V gene has CDR1 LNHDA and CDR2 SQIVND (reference sequence). The CDR3 extends over 18 amino acids. V lost 7 bases and J lost 5; bases outside the gene matches: 17. In DNA form, the CDR3 reads TGTGCCAGTACCCCAGGGCCGGGACAGGGGGCGGGGGGGACTGAAGCTTTCTTT. Protein sequence: CASTPGPGQGAGGTEAFF.

The chain recombines TRBV11-3 with TRBJ1-1, with unresolved D. The CDR3 extends over 12 amino acids. Germline assignment: CDR1 SGHNT and CDR2 YENEEA. The V gene lost 1 base and the J gene lost 6 bases, with 6 bases spanning the gap. CDR3 region: CASSLGHPEAFF. DNA of the CDR3: TGTGCCAGCAGCTTAGGACACCCTGAAGCTTTCTTT.

This chain uses TRBV5-6 with TRBJ2-7; D gene ambiguous. This CDR3 comprises 13 residues. Per the germline V gene, CDR1 is SGHDT and CDR2 is YYEEEE. V dropped 2 bases and J dropped 4 bases, with 10 bases sitting between them. Here the CDR3 DNA reads TGTGCCAGCAGCTTAGGCAGGCAATACGAGCAGTACTTC. Its translation is CASSLGRQYEQYF.